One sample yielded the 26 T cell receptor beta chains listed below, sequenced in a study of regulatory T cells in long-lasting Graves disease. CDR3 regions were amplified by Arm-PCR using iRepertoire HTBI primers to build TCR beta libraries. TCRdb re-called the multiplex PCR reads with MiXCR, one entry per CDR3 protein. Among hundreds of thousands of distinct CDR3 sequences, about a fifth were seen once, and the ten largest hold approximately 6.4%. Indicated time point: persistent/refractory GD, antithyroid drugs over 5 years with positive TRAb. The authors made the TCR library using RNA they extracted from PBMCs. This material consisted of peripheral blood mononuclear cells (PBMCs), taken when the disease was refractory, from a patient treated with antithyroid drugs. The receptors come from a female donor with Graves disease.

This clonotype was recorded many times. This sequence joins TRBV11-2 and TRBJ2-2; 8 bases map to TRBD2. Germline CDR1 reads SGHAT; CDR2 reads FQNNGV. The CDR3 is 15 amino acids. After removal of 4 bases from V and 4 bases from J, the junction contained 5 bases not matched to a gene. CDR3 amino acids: CASSWGLGGTGELFF. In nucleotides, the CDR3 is TGTGCCAGCAGCTGGGGACTAGGGGGCACCGGGGAGCTGTTTTTT.

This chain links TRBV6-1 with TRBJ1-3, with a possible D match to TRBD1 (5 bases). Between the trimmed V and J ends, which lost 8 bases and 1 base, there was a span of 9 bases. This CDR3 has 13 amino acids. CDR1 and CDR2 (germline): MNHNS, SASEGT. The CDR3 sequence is CASRRESGNTIYF. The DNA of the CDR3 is TGTGCCAGCCGCAGGGAGTCTGGAAACACCATATATTTT.

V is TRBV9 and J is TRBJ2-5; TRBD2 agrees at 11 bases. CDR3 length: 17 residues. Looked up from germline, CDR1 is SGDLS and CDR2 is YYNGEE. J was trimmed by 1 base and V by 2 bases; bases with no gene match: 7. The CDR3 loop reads CASSVSSGGPGQETQYF. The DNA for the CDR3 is TGTGCCAGCAGCGTGTCTAGCGGGGGGCCGGGCCAAGAGACCCAGTACTTC.

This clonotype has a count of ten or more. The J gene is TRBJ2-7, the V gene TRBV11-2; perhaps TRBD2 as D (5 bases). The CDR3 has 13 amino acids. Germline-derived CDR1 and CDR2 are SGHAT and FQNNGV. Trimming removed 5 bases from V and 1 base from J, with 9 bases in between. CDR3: CASSDGRSYEQYF. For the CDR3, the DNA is TGTGCCAGCAGCGATGGGAGATCCTACGAGCAGTACTTC.

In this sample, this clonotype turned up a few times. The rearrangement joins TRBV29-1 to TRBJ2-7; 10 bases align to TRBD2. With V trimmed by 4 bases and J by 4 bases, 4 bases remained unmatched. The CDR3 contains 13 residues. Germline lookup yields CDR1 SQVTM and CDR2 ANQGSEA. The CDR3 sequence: CSVGLAGVYEQYF. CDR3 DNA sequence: TGCAGCGTTGGGCTAGCGGGGGTTTACGAGCAGTACTTC.

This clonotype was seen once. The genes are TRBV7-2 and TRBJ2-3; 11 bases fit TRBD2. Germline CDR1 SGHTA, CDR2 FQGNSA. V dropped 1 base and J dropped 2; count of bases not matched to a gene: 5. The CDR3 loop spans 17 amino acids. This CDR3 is CASSLGLAGGSTDTQYF. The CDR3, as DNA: TGTGCCAGCAGCTTAGGTCTAGCGGGGGGCTCCACAGATACGCAGTATTTT.

The chain's CDR3 is CSASLFPGTQETQYF. CDR3 coding DNA: TGCAGTGCTAGTTTGTTTCCGGGGACGCAAGAGACCCAGTACTTC. V gene TRBV20-1 combines with J gene TRBJ2-5; D is perhaps TRBD1 or TRBD2 (5 bases each). The CDR3 totals 15 residues. The V end lost 3 bases, the J end lost 2 bases, and 16 bases lay between the germline ends. Germline assignment: CDR1 DFQATT and CDR2 SNEGSKA (reference sequence).

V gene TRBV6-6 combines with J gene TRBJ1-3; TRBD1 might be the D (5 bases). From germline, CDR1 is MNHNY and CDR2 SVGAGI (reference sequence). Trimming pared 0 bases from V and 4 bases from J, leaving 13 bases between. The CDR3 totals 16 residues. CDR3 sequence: CASSYSIRGWGNTIYF. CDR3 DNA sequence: TGTGCCAGCAGTTACTCGATAAGGGGCTGGGGAAACACCATATATTTT.

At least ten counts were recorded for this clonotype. CDR3 region: CASLRVAKNIQYF. CDR3 DNA: TGTGCCAGCTTAAGGGTGGCCAAAAACATTCAGTACTTC. The V gene is TRBV2, the J gene TRBJ2-4; D call uncertain. Per germline, CDR1 SNHLY and CDR2 FYNNEI. The CDR3 is made up of 13 amino acids. V dropped 8 bases and J dropped 1 base, with 9 bases sitting between them. The variable domain in full, completed from reference TRBV2 and TRBJ2-4, reads EPEVTQTPSHQVTQMGQEVILRCVPISNHLYFYWYRQILGQKVEFLVSFYNNEISEKSEIFDDQFSVERPDGSNFTLKIRSTKLEDSAMYFCASLRVAKNIQYFGAGTRLSVL.

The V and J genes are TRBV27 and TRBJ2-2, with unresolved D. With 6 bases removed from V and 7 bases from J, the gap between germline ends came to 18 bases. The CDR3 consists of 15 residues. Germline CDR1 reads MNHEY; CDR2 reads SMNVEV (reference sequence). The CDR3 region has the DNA TGTGCCAGCAGAGACCTAAAAGAGTTGGGCGGGGAGCTGTTTTTT. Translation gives CASRDLKELGGELFF.

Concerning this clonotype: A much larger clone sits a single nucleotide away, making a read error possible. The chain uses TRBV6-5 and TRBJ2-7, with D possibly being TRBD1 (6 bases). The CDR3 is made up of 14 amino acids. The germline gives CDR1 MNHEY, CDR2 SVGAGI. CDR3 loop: CASGYSGQGYEQYF. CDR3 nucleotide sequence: TGTGCCAGCGGTTACTCAGGGCAGGGGTACGAGCAGTACTTC.

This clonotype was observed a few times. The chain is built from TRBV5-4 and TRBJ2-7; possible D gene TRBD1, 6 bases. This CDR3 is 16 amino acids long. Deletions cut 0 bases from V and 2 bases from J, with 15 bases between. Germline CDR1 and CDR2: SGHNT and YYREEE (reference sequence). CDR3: CASSLGRGEIPYEQYF. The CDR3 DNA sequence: TGTGCCAGCAGCTTGGGCAGGGGCGAAATCCCCTACGAGCAGTACTTC.

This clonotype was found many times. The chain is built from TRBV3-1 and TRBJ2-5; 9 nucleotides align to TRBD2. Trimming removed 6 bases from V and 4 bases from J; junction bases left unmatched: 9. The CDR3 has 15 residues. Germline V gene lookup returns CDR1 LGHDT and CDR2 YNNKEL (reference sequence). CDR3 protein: CASSRDSTSGETQYF. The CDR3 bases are TGTGCCAGCAGTCGGGATTCGACTAGCGGAGAGACCCAGTACTTC.

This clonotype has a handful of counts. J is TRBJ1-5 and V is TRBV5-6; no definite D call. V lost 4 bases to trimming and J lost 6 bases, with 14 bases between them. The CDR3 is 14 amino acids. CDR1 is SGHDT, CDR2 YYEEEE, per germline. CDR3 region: CASSTGSLGQPQHF. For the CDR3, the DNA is TGTGCCAGCAGCACCGGTTCTCTCGGTCAGCCCCAGCATTTT.

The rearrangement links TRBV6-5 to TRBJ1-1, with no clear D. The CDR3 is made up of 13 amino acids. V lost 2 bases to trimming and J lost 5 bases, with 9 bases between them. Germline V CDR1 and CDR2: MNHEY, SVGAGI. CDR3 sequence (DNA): TGTGCCAGCAGTTACGGGAGGACGACTGAAGCTTTCTTT. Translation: CASSYGRTTEAFF.

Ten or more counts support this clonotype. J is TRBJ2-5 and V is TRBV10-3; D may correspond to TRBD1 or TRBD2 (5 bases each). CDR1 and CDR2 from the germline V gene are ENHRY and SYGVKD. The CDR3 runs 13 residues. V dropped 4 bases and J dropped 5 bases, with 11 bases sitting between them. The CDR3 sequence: CAISVGTGETQYF. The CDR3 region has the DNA TGTGCCATCAGTGTTGGGACCGGGGAGACCCAGTACTTC.

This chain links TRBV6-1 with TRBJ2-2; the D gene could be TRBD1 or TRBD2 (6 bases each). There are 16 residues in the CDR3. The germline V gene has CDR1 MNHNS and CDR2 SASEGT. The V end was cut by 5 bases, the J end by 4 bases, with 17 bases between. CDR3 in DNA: TGTGCCAGCAGTCCGCGGACGGGGGCTCGCACCGGGGAGCTGTTTTTT. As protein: CASSPRTGARTGELFF.

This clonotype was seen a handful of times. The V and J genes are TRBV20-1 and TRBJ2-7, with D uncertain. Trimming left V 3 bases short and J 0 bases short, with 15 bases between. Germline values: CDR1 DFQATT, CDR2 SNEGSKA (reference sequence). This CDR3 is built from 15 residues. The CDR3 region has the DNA TGCAGTGCTAGTGAGGACGCGTCCTACTCCTACGAGCAGTACTTC. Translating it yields CSASEDASYSYEQYF.

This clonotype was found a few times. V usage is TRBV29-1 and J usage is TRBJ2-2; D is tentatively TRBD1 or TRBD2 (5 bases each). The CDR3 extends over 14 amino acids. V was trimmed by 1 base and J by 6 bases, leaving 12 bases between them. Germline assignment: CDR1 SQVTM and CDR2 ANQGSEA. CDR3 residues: CSVEGPRGSGELFF. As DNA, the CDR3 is TGCAGCGTTGAAGGTCCGAGGGGATCCGGGGAGCTGTTTTTT.

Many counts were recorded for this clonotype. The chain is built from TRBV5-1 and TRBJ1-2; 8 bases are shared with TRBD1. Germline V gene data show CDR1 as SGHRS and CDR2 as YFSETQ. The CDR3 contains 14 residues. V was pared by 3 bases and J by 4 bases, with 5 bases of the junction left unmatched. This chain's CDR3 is CASSSGQDLYGYTF. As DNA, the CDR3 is TGCGCCAGCAGCTCGGGACAGGACCTCTATGGCTACACCTTC.

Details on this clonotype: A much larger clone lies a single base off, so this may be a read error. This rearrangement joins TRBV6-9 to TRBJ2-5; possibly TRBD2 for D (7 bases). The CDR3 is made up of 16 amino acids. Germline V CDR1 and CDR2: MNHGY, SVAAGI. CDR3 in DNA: TGTGCCAGCAGTTACCGCGGACAGCGGGGCCAAGAGGCCCAGTACTTC. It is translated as CASSYRGQRGQEAQYF.

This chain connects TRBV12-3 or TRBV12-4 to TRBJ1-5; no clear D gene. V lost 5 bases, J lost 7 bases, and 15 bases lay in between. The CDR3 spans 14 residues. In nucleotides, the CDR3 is TGTGCCAGCAGTAACACCATAGGGTCCCAGCCCCAGCATTTT. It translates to CASSNTIGSQPQHF.

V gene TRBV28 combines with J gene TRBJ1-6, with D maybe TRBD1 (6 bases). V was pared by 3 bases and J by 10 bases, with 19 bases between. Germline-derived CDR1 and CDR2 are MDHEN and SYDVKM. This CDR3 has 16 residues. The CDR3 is CASSFGPWRGISPLHF. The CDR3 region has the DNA TGTGCCAGCAGTTTCGGGCCCTGGAGGGGGATATCACCCCTCCACTTT.

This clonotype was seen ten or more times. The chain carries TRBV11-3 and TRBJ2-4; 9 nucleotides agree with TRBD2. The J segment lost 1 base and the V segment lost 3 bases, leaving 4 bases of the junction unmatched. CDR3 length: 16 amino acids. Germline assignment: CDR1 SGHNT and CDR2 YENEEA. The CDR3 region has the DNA TGTGCCAGCAGCTTTCCTAGCGGGATCGCCAAAAACATTCAGTACTTC. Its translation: CASSFPSGIAKNIQYF.

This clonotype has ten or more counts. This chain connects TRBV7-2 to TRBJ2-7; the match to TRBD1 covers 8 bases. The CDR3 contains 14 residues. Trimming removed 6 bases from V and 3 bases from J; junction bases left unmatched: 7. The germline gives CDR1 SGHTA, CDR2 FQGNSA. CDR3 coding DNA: TGTGCCAGCAGGGGACAGGTGGGGAACTACGAGCAGTACTTC. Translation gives CASRGQVGNYEQYF.

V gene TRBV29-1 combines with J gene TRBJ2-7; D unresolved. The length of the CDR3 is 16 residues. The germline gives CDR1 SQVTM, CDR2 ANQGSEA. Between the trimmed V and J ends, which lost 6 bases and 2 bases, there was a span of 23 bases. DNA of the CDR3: TGCAGCGTCCTAGGTGAAACGGGTTTGGGGACCTACGAGCAGTACTTC. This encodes CSVLGETGLGTYEQYF.